This TCR beta chain appears in the sequencing data of a study of shared clonotypes between healthy human individuals. Study-wide points: The diversity represented, both genetic and in exposure history, was limited by few donors. Read depth was anticipated to influence clonotype sharing among donors.

This CDR3 has 14 residues. Sequencing was performed with immunoSEQ multiplex PCR; in TCRdb, only in-frame clones are kept and a portion is missing. The profile shows around 350,000 clones, less than 85% of them singletons. As regards this clone: Its target is not known.

This chain connects TRBV12-1 to TRBJ2-7; TRBD2 reflects the table's D call only, with no check against the DNA. TRBV12-1 is a pseudogene segment. Sample: memory CD4+ T cells sorted from blood. Subset denoted: CD45RA-negative fraction. This sequence originates from a man aged 25-45 years in good health. The CDR3: CASTPEGPMREQYF. The DNA for the CDR3 is TGTGCCAGCACCCCCGAGGGCCCGATGAGAGAGCAGTACTTC.